Shown below are 9 T cell receptor beta chains from a single sample sequenced in a study of beta chain features in type 1 diabetes. Expressed TCRB transcripts got sequenced, as all isolated RNA was reverse transcribed. Some clones are missing from TCRdb's copy, which holds only in-frame ones; the method was immunoSEQ multiplex PCR. The sample includes 300,000 to 350,000 clones, less than 9.5% of them seen just once. Sequencing was performed on central memory CD4+ T cells from blood. These receptors were collected from a woman between 18 and 30 years old in good health.

The rearrangement uses TRBV5-6 and TRBJ1-2, with D perhaps matching TRBD1 (5 bases). This CDR3 has 13 residues. Germline values: CDR1 SGHDT, CDR2 YYEEEE. Deletions cut 0 bases from V and 8 bases from J, with 11 bases between. The CDR3 region has the DNA TGTGCCAGCAGCTTGGAAGCAGGGTTCGGCTACACCTTC. Amino acids: CASSLEAGFGYTF.

This clone was observed at least ten times. The chain combines TRBV11-2 with TRBJ2-1; tentative D call: TRBD2 (6 bases). Trimming shortened V by 0 bases and J by 8 bases, and 11 bases separated the two germline ends. CDR3 length: 14 residues. In germline, CDR1 is SGHAT, CDR2 FQNNGV. CDR3 amino acids: CASSLEPSADEQFF. Here the CDR3 DNA reads TGTGCCAGCAGCTTAGAGCCTAGCGCGGATGAGCAGTTCTTC. The variable domain in full, with the rest retrieved from reference TRBV11-2 and TRBJ2-1, is EAGVAQSPRYKIIEKRQSVAFWCNPISGHATLYWYQQILGQGPKLLIQFQNNGVVDDSQLPKDRFSAERLKGVDSTLKIQPAKLEDSAVYLCASSLEPSADEQFFGPGTRLTVL.

This clone occurred a few times. The chain recombines TRBV28 with TRBJ2-2; D may be TRBD1 (5 bases). V dropped 5 bases and J dropped 1 base, with 14 bases sitting between them. The CDR3 consists of 16 residues. The germline CDR1 and CDR2 sequences are MDHEN and SYDVKM. The CDR3 coding sequence is TGTGCCAGCAGTGCCTTTAAAGACAGGAACACCGGGGAGCTGTTTTTT. It encodes CASSAFKDRNTGELFF.

This clone was seen a handful of times. The chain employs TRBV5-4 and TRBJ2-3, with 8 bases matching TRBD1. The J segment lost 3 bases and the V segment lost 4 bases, leaving 7 bases of the junction unmatched. Germline CDR1 and CDR2: SGHNT and YYREEE (reference sequence). The CDR3 is 15 residues long. The CDR3 region is CASSQRTGNTDTQYF. The CDR3, as DNA: TGTGCCAGCAGCCAAAGGACAGGGAATACAGATACGCAGTATTTT.

This clone was recorded a few times. The chain links TRBV5-1 to TRBJ1-2; D gene uncertain. Trimming stripped 0 bases from V and 8 bases from J, with 8 bases between. Germline V gives CDR1 SGHRS, CDR2 YFSETQ. The CDR3 totals 12 residues. In DNA form, the CDR3 reads TGCGCCAGCAGCTTGGATCTTGCGGGCTACACCTTC. Translation gives CASSLDLAGYTF.

V gene TRBV18 combines with J gene TRBJ2-7; tentatively, D is TRBD1 or TRBD2 (5 bases each). The CDR3 length is 16 residues. Germline CDR1 KGHSH, CDR2 LQKENI. V was pared by 4 bases and J by 1 base, with 17 bases between. CDR3 in amino acids: CASSQSLRDASYEQYF. The CDR3 DNA follows: TGTGCCAGCTCACAGAGTCTCAGGGACGCGTCCTACGAGCAGTACTTC.

The sample holds a few counts of this clone. The junction differs from germline at one of its ends, possibly a read error. The chain employs TRBV28 and TRBJ2-7; TRBD2 agrees at 10 bases. The CDR3 is 16 residues long. Looked up from germline, CDR1 is MDHEN and CDR2 is SYDVKM. The CDR3 DNA is TGTGCCAGCAGTGGGCCTAGCGGGAGTCAGAGGTACGGGCAGTACTTC. Protein: CASSGPSGSQRYGQYF.

This clone occurred a few times. V gene TRBV4-1 combines with J gene TRBJ2-7, with D perhaps being TRBD1 or TRBD2 (5 bases each). CDR1 and CDR2 (germline): MGHRA, YSYEKL. This CDR3 is 12 amino acids long. The CDR3 coding sequence is TGCGCCAGCAGCCAAGATTTAGGGACCCCTCGAGTC. Translating gives CASSQDLGTPRV.

This clone has only a few counts. V gene TRBV29-1 combines with J gene TRBJ2-3; D unresolved. Germline CDR1 and CDR2: SQVTM and ANQGSEA. The ends were cut back, 3 bases at V and 0 bases at J, with 10 bases in the middle. CDR3 length: 14 amino acids. The CDR3 reads CSVDRLYSTDTQYF. CDR3 in DNA: TGCAGCGTTGACCGTCTCTATAGCACAGATACGCAGTATTTT.